This is a list of T cell receptor beta chains from one sample in a study of immune cell composition in non-small cell lung cancer. Assay: immunoSEQ multiplex PCR; the TCRdb copy retains only in-frame clones and omits some. This table holds about 2,800 clones, 60% to 85% found once. Input material: non-adjacent lung tissue. The receptors were gathered from a human donor with non-small cell lung cancer. Each CDR3 is given with its conserved first and last residue. The order of the fields is D gene, clone size, J gene, V gene, CDR3 protein, CDR3 DNA. The D gene is left open where the match is weak. For some rows the clone size is stated as once, few or many, or as a class when expanded; others skip it.

D gene: .; clone size: .; J gene: TRBJ1-6; V gene: TRBV18; CDR3 protein: CASSPGTGQSPLHF; CDR3 DNA: TGTGCCAGCTCACCGGGAACAGGACAGTCACCCCTCCACTTT
D gene: TRBD1; clone size: .; J gene: TRBJ2-7; V gene: TRBV5-3; CDR3 protein: CASSPRQGPNHEQYF; CDR3 DNA: TGTGCCAGCAGCCCCCGACAGGGGCCCAACCACGAGCAGTACTTC
D gene: .; clone size: .; J gene: TRBJ1-1; V gene: TRBV5-4; CDR3 protein: CASSLARGVVGSEAFF; CDR3 DNA: TGTGCCAGCAGCTTGGCCCGGGGGGTCGTCGGCTCTGAAGCTTTCTTT
D gene: .; clone size: .; J gene: TRBJ2-5; V gene: TRBV7-2; CDR3 protein: CASSFSRALETQYF; CDR3 DNA: TGTGCCAGCAGCTTCTCGCGGGCTCTGGAGACCCAGTACTTC
D gene: .; clone size: .; J gene: TRBJ1-2; V gene: TRBV19; CDR3 protein: CATLSLGGYGYTF; CDR3 DNA: TGTGCCACCCTCTCCCTGGGGGGGTATGGCTACACCTTC
D gene: .; clone size: once; J gene: TRBJ1-3; V gene: TRBV4-3; CDR3 protein: CASSPRISGNTIYF; CDR3 DNA: TGCGCCAGCAGCCCCAGGATTTCTGGAAACACCATATATTTT
D gene: TRBD2; clone size: .; J gene: TRBJ2-2; V gene: TRBV30; CDR3 protein: CAWQRGGHAGELFF; CDR3 DNA: TGTGCCTGGCAGCGGGGGGGCCACGCCGGGGAGCTGTTTTTT
D gene: TRBD1; clone size: few; J gene: TRBJ2-1; V gene: TRBV27; CDR3 protein: CASSYTGALYNEQFF; CDR3 DNA: TGTGCCAGCAGTTACACAGGGGCCCTCTACAATGAGCAGTTCTTC
D gene: TRBD2; clone size: large; J gene: TRBJ2-5; V gene: TRBV6-1; CDR3 protein: CASSGTSGGAETQYF; CDR3 DNA: TGTGCCAGCAGTGGGACTAGCGGGGGGGCCGAGACCCAGTACTTC
D gene: .; clone size: .; J gene: TRBJ1-2; V gene: TRBV7-9; CDR3 protein: CASSSKLGDFGYGYTF; CDR3 DNA: TGTGCCAGCAGCTCCAAACTAGGGGACTTTGGCTATGGCTACACCTTC
D gene: TRBD2; clone size: .; J gene: TRBJ2-5; V gene: TRBV19; CDR3 protein: CATSPGTSGKETQYF; CDR3 DNA: TGTGCCACCTCCCCCGGGACTAGCGGTAAAGAGACCCAGTACTTC
D gene: .; clone size: .; J gene: TRBJ1-2; V gene: TRBV2; CDR3 protein: CASSDTGDGYTF; CDR3 DNA: TGTGCCAGCAGTGACACCGGGGATGGCTACACCTTC
D gene: .; clone size: .; J gene: TRBJ2-3; V gene: TRBV30; CDR3 protein: CAASGSGEGTDTQYF; CDR3 DNA: TGTGCCGCCTCTGGGTCCGGGGAGGGCACAGATACGCAGTATTTT
D gene: .; clone size: .; J gene: TRBJ1-5; V gene: TRBV19; CDR3 protein: CASSMGRDQPQHF; CDR3 DNA: TGTGCCAGTAGTATGGGCAGGGATCAGCCCCAGCATTTT
D gene: .; clone size: .; J gene: TRBJ1-2; V gene: TRBV5-4; CDR3 protein: CASSLGEGEGYGYTF; CDR3 DNA: TGTGCCAGCAGCTTGGGTGAAGGGGAGGGCTATGGCTACACCTTC
D gene: .; clone size: .; J gene: TRBJ1-5; V gene: TRBV15; CDR3 protein: CATSPLTRNQPQHF; CDR3 DNA: TGTGCCACCTCCCCATTGACACGCAATCAGCCCCAGCATTTT
D gene: TRBD1; clone size: .; J gene: TRBJ1-4; V gene: TRBV19; CDR3 protein: CASRTGLIGEKLFF; CDR3 DNA: TGTGCCAGTAGGACAGGGTTGATCGGTGAAAAACTGTTTTTT
D gene: TRBD1; clone size: medium-sized; J gene: TRBJ1-2; V gene: TRBV4-1; CDR3 protein: CASSQGDRVEYSYGYTF; CDR3 DNA: TGCGCCAGCAGCCAAGGGGACAGGGTAGAGTATAGCTATGGCTACACCTTC
D gene: TRBD1; clone size: few; J gene: TRBJ1-5; V gene: TRBV27; CDR3 protein: CASSPGTVNQPQHF; CDR3 DNA: TGTGCCAGCAGCCCCGGGACAGTAAATCAGCCCCAGCATTTT
D gene: TRBD1; clone size: .; J gene: TRBJ1-5; V gene: TRBV4-1; CDR3 protein: CASSQSGGTPQHF; CDR3 DNA: TGCGCCAGCAGCCAATCAGGGGGAACGCCCCAGCATTTT
D gene: TRBD2; clone size: large; J gene: TRBJ2-1; V gene: TRBV10-1; CDR3 protein: CASSGGRGVTYNEQFF; CDR3 DNA: TGCGCCAGCTCCGGGGGACGGGGGGTCACCTACAATGAGCAGTTCTTC
D gene: TRBD2; clone size: .; J gene: TRBJ2-7; V gene: TRBV7-6; CDR3 protein: CASSLRPVTTSGSSNEQYF; CDR3 DNA: TGTGCCAGCAGCTTACGCCCTGTTACTACTAGCGGGAGTAGCAACGAGCAGTACTTC
D gene: TRBD1; clone size: .; J gene: TRBJ2-5; V gene: TRBV19; CDR3 protein: CASSTGGVGETQYF; CDR3 DNA: TGTGCCAGCTCGACAGGGGGCGTCGGGGAGACCCAGTACTTC
D gene: TRBD2; clone size: .; J gene: TRBJ2-1; V gene: TRBV10-1; CDR3 protein: CASSESTSGGQNEQFF; CDR3 DNA: TGCGCCAGCAGTGAGTCGACTAGCGGGGGGCAAAATGAGCAGTTCTTC
D gene: TRBD1; clone size: .; J gene: TRBJ2-5; V gene: TRBV10-3; CDR3 protein: CAISGTGKGETQYF; CDR3 DNA: TGTGCCATCAGTGGGACAGGGAAGGGAGAGACCCAGTACTTC
D gene: TRBD1; clone size: few; J gene: TRBJ2-1; V gene: TRBV7-9; CDR3 protein: CASSPGQVNEQFF; CDR3 DNA: TGTGCCAGCAGTCCAGGACAGGTCAATGAGCAGTTCTTC
D gene: .; clone size: .; J gene: TRBJ2-5; V gene: TRBV5-4; CDR3 protein: CASSFSPQETQYF; CDR3 DNA: TGTGCCAGCAGCTTTTCCCCACAAGAGACCCAGTACTTC
D gene: .; clone size: .; J gene: TRBJ1-1; V gene: TRBV18; CDR3 protein: CASSPITRNTEAFF; CDR3 DNA: TGTGCCAGCTCACCAATTACCAGGAACACTGAAGCTTTCTTT
D gene: .; clone size: few; J gene: TRBJ2-2; V gene: TRBV5-1; CDR3 protein: CASSWDTGPSNTGELFF; CDR3 DNA: TGCGCCAGCAGCTGGGATACAGGGCCGTCGAACACCGGGGAGCTGTTTTTT
D gene: TRBD1; clone size: .; J gene: TRBJ1-2; V gene: TRBV7-9; CDR3 protein: CASSLLTGTGMGGYTF; CDR3 DNA: TGTGCCAGCAGCCTGCTAACCGGGACAGGGATGGGGGGCTACACCTTC
D gene: .; clone size: .; J gene: TRBJ1-2; V gene: TRBV28; CDR3 protein: CASGLRDYGYTF; CDR3 DNA: TGTGCCAGCGGGCTCAGGGACTATGGCTACACCTTC
D gene: .; clone size: .; J gene: TRBJ1-5; V gene: TRBV12-5; CDR3 protein: CASGLGVPCSIQPQHF; CDR3 DNA: TGTGCTAGTGGTTTGGGCGTCCCTTGTTCAATTCAGCCCCAGCATTTT
D gene: TRBD1; clone size: .; J gene: TRBJ2-1; V gene: TRBV28; CDR3 protein: CASSLGQGVYNEQFF; CDR3 DNA: TGTGCCAGCAGTTTGGGGCAGGGGGTATACAATGAGCAGTTCTTC
D gene: TRBD1; clone size: once; J gene: TRBJ2-7; V gene: TRBV7-9; CDR3 protein: CASSPLEQGAYEQYF; CDR3 DNA: TGTGCCAGCAGCCCGCTTGAGCAGGGGGCCTACGAGCAGTACTTC
D gene: .; clone size: once; J gene: TRBJ2-7; V gene: TRBV14; CDR3 protein: CASSLAGFRDNTGEQYF; CDR3 DNA: TGTGCCAGCAGCCTAGCTGGGTTCCGGGACAACACCGGCGAGCAGTACTTC
D gene: TRBD1; clone size: hyperexpanded; J gene: TRBJ2-5; V gene: TRBV7-9; CDR3 protein: CASSVTQGVQETQYF; CDR3 DNA: TGTGCCAGCAGCGTTACACAGGGGGTTCAAGAGACCCAGTACTTC
D gene: TRBD2; clone size: .; J gene: TRBJ2-3; V gene: TRBV6-4; CDR3 protein: CASSDSTSGSTDTQYF; CDR3 DNA: TGTGCCAGCAGTGACTCGACTAGCGGGAGCACAGATACGCAGTATTTT
D gene: .; clone size: once; J gene: TRBJ1-2; V gene: TRBV19; CDR3 protein: CASSIDATSGGYTF; CDR3 DNA: TGTGCCAGTAGTATAGACGCAACGTCAGGTGGCTACACCTTC
D gene: TRBD1; clone size: .; J gene: TRBJ2-2; V gene: TRBV11-2; CDR3 protein: CASSFPTGGAGELFF; CDR3 DNA: TGTGCCAGCAGCTTCCCTACAGGGGGCGCCGGGGAGCTGTTTTTT
D gene: .; clone size: .; J gene: TRBJ2-1; V gene: TRBV13; CDR3 protein: CASSSRSFSYNEQFF; CDR3 DNA: TGTGCCAGCAGCTCCCGTTCGTTCTCCTACAATGAGCAGTTCTTC
D gene: .; clone size: .; J gene: TRBJ2-3; V gene: TRBV25-1; CDR3 protein: CASSEYGGTPVNTQYF; CDR3 DNA: TGTGCCAGCAGTGAATATGGTGGCACCCCAGTAAATACGCAGTATTTT
D gene: .; clone size: .; J gene: TRBJ1-1; V gene: TRBV7-9; CDR3 protein: CASSLPRGGGGTEAFF; CDR3 DNA: TGTGCCAGCAGCCTCCCACGCGGGGGCGGCGGGACTGAAGCTTTCTTT
D gene: TRBD2; clone size: .; J gene: TRBJ2-7; V gene: TRBV28; CDR3 protein: CASSHSGTSTYEQYF; CDR3 DNA: TGTGCCAGCAGTCATAGCGGGACCAGTACCTACGAGCAGTACTTC
D gene: TRBD1; clone size: .; J gene: TRBJ1-5; V gene: TRBV6-5; CDR3 protein: CASMGQINQPQHF; CDR3 DNA: TGTGCCAGTATGGGACAGATCAATCAGCCCCAGCATTTT
D gene: TRBD1; clone size: .; J gene: TRBJ2-5; V gene: TRBV9; CDR3 protein: CASSSGGGQETQYF; CDR3 DNA: TGTGCCAGCAGTTCAGGGGGCGGGCAAGAGACCCAGTACTTC
D gene: .; clone size: .; J gene: TRBJ2-6; V gene: TRBV10-3; CDR3 protein: CAISVLSSGANVLTF; CDR3 DNA: TGTGCCATCAGTGTATTGAGCTCTGGGGCCAACGTCCTGACTTTC
D gene: .; clone size: .; J gene: TRBJ2-3; V gene: TRBV7-9; CDR3 protein: CASSLTGVGDTQYF; CDR3 DNA: TGTGCCAGCAGCTTAACCGGAGTTGGAGATACGCAGTATTTT
D gene: .; clone size: few; J gene: TRBJ2-7; V gene: TRBV6-5; CDR3 protein: CASSYSESYEQYF; CDR3 DNA: TGTGCCAGCAGTTACAGTGAGTCCTACGAGCAGTACTTC
D gene: .; clone size: .; J gene: TRBJ2-1; V gene: TRBV7-9; CDR3 protein: CASSLGEEQFF; CDR3 DNA: TGTGCCAGCAGCTTAGGGGAGGAGCAGTTCTTC
D gene: .; clone size: .; J gene: TRBJ2-2; V gene: TRBV7-3; CDR3 protein: CASGEDTGELFF; CDR3 DNA: TGTGCCAGCGGGGAGGACACCGGGGAGCTGTTTTTT
D gene: .; clone size: .; J gene: TRBJ2-1; V gene: TRBV7-3; CDR3 protein: CASSAYRASYNEQFF; CDR3 DNA: TGTGCCAGCAGCGCCTACAGGGCGTCCTACAATGAGCAGTTCTTC
D gene: TRBD1; clone size: .; J gene: TRBJ2-5; V gene: TRBV11-2; CDR3 protein: CASSLVQGAGETQYF; CDR3 DNA: TGTGCCAGCAGCTTAGTTCAGGGGGCGGGTGAGACCCAGTACTTC
D gene: TRBD2; clone size: few; J gene: TRBJ2-7; V gene: TRBV7-2; CDR3 protein: CASSRASGSSYEQYF; CDR3 DNA: TGTGCCAGCAGCCGTGCTAGCGGGAGCTCCTACGAGCAGTACTTC
D gene: TRBD1; clone size: .; J gene: TRBJ1-1; V gene: TRBV28; CDR3 protein: CASSSGGPEAFF; CDR3 DNA: TGTGCCAGCAGTTCAGGGGGCCCTGAAGCTTTCTTT
D gene: .; clone size: .; J gene: TRBJ1-1; V gene: TRBV28; CDR3 protein: CASSAPDSLLSTEAFF; CDR3 DNA: TGTGCCAGCAGTGCTCCGGACAGTTTGTTATCCACTGAAGCTTTCTTT
D gene: TRBD2; clone size: once; J gene: TRBJ2-1; V gene: TRBV6-5; CDR3 protein: CASSLFGRPGDEQFF; CDR3 DNA: TGTGCCAGCAGTTTATTCGGGAGGCCCGGGGATGAGCAGTTCTTC
D gene: TRBD2; clone size: .; J gene: TRBJ2-3; V gene: TRBV25-1; CDR3 protein: CASSAGRSTDTQYF; CDR3 DNA: TGTGCCAGCAGTGCCGGGAGGAGCACAGATACGCAGTATTTT
D gene: TRBD2; clone size: .; J gene: TRBJ2-3; V gene: TRBV30; CDR3 protein: CAWSVLAGGTDTQYF; CDR3 DNA: TGTGCCTGGAGTGTACTAGCGGGGGGGACAGATACGCAGTATTTT
D gene: TRBD1; clone size: once; J gene: TRBJ2-5; V gene: TRBV19; CDR3 protein: CASSSDRGRLETQYF; CDR3 DNA: TGTGCCAGTAGTTCGGACAGGGGGCGGTTGGAGACCCAGTACTTC
D gene: TRBD1; clone size: once; J gene: TRBJ1-5; V gene: TRBV2; CDR3 protein: CASTGQGALNQPQHF; CDR3 DNA: TGTGCCAGCACCGGACAGGGGGCCCTCAATCAGCCCCAGCATTTT